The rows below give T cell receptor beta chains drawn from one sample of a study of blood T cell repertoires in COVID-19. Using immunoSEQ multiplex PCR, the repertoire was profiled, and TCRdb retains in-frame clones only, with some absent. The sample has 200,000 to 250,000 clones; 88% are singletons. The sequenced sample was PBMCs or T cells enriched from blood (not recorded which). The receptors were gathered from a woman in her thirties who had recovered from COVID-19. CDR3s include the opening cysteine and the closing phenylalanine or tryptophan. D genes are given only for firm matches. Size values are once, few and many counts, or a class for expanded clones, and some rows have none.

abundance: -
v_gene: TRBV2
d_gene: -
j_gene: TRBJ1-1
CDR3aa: CASTTQTENTEAFF
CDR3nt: TGTGCCAGCACCACTCAGACAGAGAACACTGAAGCTTTCTTT

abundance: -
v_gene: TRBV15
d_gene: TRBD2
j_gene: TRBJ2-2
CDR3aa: CATSKSITGTTWDTGELFF
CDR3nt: TGTGCCACCAGCAAAAGCATAACCGGGACTACCTGGGACACCGGGGAGCTGTTTTTT

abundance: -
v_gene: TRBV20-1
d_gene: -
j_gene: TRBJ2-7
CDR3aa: CSASSGAEREQYF
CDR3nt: TGCAGTGCTAGTTCAGGGGCCGAGAGGGAGCAGTACTTC

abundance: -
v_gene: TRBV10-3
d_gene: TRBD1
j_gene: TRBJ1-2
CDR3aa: CAIRGTEANYGYTF
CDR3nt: TGTGCCATCAGGGGGACAGAAGCTAACTATGGCTACACCTTC

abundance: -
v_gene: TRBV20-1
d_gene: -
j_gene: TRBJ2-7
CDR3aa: CSAMENEQYF
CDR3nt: TGCAGTGCTATGGAGAACGAGCAGTACTTC

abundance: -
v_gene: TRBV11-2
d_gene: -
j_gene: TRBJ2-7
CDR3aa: CASTLSYEQYF
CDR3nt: TGTGCCAGCACCCTAAGCTACGAGCAGTACTTC

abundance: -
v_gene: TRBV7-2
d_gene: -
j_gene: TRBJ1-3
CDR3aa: CASSLYRVGSGNTIYF
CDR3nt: TGTGCCAGCAGCTTGTACAGGGTTGGCTCTGGAAACACCATATATTTT

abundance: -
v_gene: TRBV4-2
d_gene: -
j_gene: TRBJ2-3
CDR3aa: CASSRVEEDTQYF
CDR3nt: TGTGCCAGCAGTCGCGTCGAGGAGGATACGCAGTATTTT

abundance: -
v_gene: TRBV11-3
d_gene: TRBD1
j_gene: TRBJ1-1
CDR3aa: CASSLGTGGIREAFF
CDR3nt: TGTGCCAGCAGCCTGGGGACAGGGGGTATTCGTGAAGCTTTCTTT

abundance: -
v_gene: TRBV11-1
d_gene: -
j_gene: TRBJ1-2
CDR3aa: CASSHVNSDYTF
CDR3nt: TGTGCCAGCAGCCACGTCAATAGCGACTACACCTTC

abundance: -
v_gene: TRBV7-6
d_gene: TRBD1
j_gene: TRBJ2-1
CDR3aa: CASSLRQGGFDNEQFF
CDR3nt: TGTGCCAGCAGCTTAAGACAGGGGGGATTCGACAATGAGCAGTTCTTC

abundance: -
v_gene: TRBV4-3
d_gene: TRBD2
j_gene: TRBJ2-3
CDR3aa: CASSQAGGLTTDTQYF
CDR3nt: TGCGCCAGCAGCCAAGCGGGGGGGCTTACCACAGATACGCAGTATTTT

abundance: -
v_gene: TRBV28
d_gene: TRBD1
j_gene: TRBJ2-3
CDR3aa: CASSGQGDGDTQYF
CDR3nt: TGTGCCAGCAGTGGACAGGGTGATGGAGATACGCAGTATTTT

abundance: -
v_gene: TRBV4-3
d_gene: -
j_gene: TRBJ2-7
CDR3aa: CASSQDQGPYEQYF
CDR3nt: TGCGCCAGCAGCCAAGATCAGGGCCCCTACGAGCAGTACTTC

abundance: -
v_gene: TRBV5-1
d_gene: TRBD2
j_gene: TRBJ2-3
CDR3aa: CASGLAGGPDTQYF
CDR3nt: TGCGCCAGTGGACTAGCGGGGGGGCCGGATACGCAGTATTTT

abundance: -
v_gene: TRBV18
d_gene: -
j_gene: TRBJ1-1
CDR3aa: CASSDSGSFEAFF
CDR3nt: TGTGCCAGCTCCGACTCGGGGTCCTTTGAAGCTTTCTTT

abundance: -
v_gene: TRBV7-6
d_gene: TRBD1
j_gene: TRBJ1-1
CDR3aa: CASSLRSWTGGTEAFF
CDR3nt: TGTGCCAGCAGCTTAAGGTCTTGGACAGGGGGGACTGAAGCTTTCTTT

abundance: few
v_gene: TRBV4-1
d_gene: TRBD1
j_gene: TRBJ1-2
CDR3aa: CASSQGQGEYGYTF
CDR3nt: TGCGCCAGCAGCCAAGGACAGGGGGAGTATGGCTACACCTTC

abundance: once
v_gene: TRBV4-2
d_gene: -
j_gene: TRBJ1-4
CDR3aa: CASSQDENRAAGANEKLFF
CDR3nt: TGTGCCAGCAGCCAAGATGAGAATAGGGCAGCAGGGGCTAATGAAAAACTGTTTTTT

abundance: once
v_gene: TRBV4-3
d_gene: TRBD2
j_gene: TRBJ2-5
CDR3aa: CASSQDYAAWTSGGSGETQYF
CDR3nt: TGCGCCAGCAGCCAAGATTATGCCGCGTGGACTAGCGGGGGATCCGGGGAGACCCAGTACTTC

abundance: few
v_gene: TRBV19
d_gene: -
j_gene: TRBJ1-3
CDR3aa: CASSIPGHRSGNTIYF
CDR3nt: TGTGCCAGTAGTATACCGGGACACCGCTCTGGAAACACCATATATTTT

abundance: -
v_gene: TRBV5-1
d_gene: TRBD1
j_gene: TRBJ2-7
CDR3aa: CASSDGRGTGNYEQYF
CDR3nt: TGCGCCAGCAGCGATGGTCGGGGGACAGGTAACTACGAGCAGTACTTC

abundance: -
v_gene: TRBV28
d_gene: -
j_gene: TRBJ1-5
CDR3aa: CASSFPPGGDQPQHF
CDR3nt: TGTGCCAGCAGTTTCCCCCCGGGGGGAGATCAGCCCCAGCATTTT

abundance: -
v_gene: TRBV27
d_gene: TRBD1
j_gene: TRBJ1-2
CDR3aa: CASSFTGGEVYGYTF
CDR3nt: TGTGCCAGCAGTTTTACAGGGGGCGAAGTCTATGGCTACACCTTC

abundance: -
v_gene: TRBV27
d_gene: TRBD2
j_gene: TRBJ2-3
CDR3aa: CASSLVGLAMDTQYF
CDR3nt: TGTGCCAGCAGTTTAGTGGGACTAGCGATGGATACGCAGTATTTT

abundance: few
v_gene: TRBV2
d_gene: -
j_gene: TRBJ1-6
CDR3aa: CASSDEESYNSPLHF
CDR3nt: TGTGCCAGCAGTGACGAGGAGTCCTATAATTCACCCCTCCACTTT

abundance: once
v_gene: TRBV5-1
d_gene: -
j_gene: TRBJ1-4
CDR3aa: CASSAGQLGATNEKLFF
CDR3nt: TGCGCCAGCAGCGCAGGACAGTTAGGGGCAACTAATGAAAAACTGTTTTTT

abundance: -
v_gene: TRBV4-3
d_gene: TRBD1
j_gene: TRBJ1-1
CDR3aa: CASSQSFPGQGVLNTEAFF
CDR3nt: TGCGCCAGCAGCCAAAGTTTCCCGGGACAGGGTGTGCTGAACACTGAAGCTTTCTTT

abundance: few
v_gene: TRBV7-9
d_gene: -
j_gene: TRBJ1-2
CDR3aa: CASSPGTLYGYTF
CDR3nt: TGTGCCAGCAGCCCCGGGACTCTCTATGGCTACACCTTC

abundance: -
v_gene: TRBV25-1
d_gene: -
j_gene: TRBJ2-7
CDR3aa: CASRELYEQYF
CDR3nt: TGTGCCAGCAGGGAGCTCTACGAGCAGTACTTC

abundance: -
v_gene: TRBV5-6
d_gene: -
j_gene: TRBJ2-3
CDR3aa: CASSSTDTQYF
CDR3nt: TGTGCCAGCTCTAGCACAGATACGCAGTATTTT

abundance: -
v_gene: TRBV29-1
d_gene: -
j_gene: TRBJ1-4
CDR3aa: CSVGIRDRTNEKLFF
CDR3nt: TGCAGCGTTGGGATCCGGGATCGGACTAATGAAAAACTGTTTTTT

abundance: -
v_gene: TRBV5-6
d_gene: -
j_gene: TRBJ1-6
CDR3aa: CASSLGLGVQSPLHF
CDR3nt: TGTGCCAGCAGCTTAGGATTAGGGGTCCAGTCACCCCTCCACTTT

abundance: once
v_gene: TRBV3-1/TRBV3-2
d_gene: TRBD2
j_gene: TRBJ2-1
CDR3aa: CASSQASGTTNEQFF
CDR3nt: TGTGCCAGCAGCCAAGCCTCTGGGACTACCAATGAGCAGTTCTTC

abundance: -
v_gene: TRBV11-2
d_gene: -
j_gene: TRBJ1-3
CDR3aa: CASSPREYSGNTIYF
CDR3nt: TGTGCCAGCAGCCCCCGGGAGTACTCTGGAAACACCATATATTTT

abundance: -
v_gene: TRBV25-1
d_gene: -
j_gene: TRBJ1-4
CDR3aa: CASSEKGKGQGNEKLFF
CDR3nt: TGTGCCAGCAGTGAAAAGGGGAAAGGGCAGGGTAATGAAAAACTGTTTTTT

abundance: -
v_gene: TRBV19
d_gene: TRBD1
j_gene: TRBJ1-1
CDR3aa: CASSYGGQNEAFF
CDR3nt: TGTGCCAGTAGCTACGGGGGACAGAATGAAGCTTTCTTT

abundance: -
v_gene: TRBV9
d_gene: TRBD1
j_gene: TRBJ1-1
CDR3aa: CASSGDRWNTEAFF
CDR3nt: TGTGCCAGCAGCGGGGACAGGTGGAACACTGAAGCTTTCTTT

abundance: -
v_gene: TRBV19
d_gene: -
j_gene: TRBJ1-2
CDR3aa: CASSNRVDYGYTF
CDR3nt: TGTGCCAGTAGTAACAGGGTTGACTATGGCTACACCTTC

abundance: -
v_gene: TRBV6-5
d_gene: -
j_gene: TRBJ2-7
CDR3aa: CASSYSSDEQYF
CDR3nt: TGTGCCAGCAGTTACTCGTCTGACGAGCAGTACTTC

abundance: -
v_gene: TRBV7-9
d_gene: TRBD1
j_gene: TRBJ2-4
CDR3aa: CASSLVSGTGAEWGNIQYF
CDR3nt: TGTGCCAGCAGCTTAGTCTCCGGGACAGGGGCGGAGTGGGGAAACATTCAGTACTTC

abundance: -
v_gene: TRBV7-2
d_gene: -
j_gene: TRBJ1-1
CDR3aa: CASSPRSQAPRGAFF
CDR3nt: TGTGCCAGCAGCCCAAGGTCGCAGGCTCCCCGGGGGGCTTTCTTT

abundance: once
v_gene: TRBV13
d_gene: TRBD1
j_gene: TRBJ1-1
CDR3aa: CASSLQGAKDTEAFF
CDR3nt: TGTGCCAGCAGCTTACAGGGGGCTAAGGACACTGAAGCTTTCTTT

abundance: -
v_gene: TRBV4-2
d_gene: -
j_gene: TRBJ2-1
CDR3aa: CASSQGSSVSYNEQFF
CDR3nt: TGTGCCAGCAGCCAAGGGTCTAGCGTCTCCTACAATGAGCAGTTCTTC

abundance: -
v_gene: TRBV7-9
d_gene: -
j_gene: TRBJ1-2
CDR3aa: CASSHTGSGWQERSGYTF
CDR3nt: TGTGCCAGCAGCCATACGGGGTCCGGTTGGCAGGAAAGATCTGGCTACACCTTC

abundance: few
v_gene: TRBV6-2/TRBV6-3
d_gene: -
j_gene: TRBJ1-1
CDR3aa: CASSYRPGAFEAFF
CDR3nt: TGTGCCAGCAGTTACCGGCCAGGGGCGTTTGAAGCTTTCTTT

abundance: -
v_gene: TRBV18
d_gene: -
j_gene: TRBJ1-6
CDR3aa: CASSHRAGDPNSPLHF
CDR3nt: TGTGCCAGCTCACACAGGGCAGGGGACCCTAATTCACCCCTCCACTTT

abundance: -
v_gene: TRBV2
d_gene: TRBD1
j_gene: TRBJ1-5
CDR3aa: CASRRDRGLGDQPQHF
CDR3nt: TGTGCCAGCAGACGGGACAGGGGGCTGGGGGATCAGCCCCAGCATTTT

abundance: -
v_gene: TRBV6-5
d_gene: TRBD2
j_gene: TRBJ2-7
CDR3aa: CASISAGGSYEQYF
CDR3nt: TGTGCCAGCATTTCAGCGGGGGGCTCCTACGAGCAGTACTTC

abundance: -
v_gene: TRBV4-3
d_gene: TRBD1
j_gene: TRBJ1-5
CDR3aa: CASIGTGEINQPQHF
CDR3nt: TGCGCCAGCATCGGGACAGGGGAAATCAATCAGCCCCAGCATTTT

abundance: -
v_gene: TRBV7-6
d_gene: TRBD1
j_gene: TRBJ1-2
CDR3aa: CASSLGGTGEGYTF
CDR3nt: TGTGCCAGCAGCTTAGGAGGGACAGGGGAAGGCTACACCTTC